This is a list of T cell receptor beta chains from one sample in a study of monozygotic twins with inflammatory bowel disease. TCRdb processed the 5' RACE reads again and assigns one entry to each CDR3 protein, with no DNA. The sample spans 150,000 to 200,000 distinct CDR3 sequences; the ten largest clones claim around 7%. Source material: blood. The receptor source for this set is a human donor with ulcerative colitis or Crohn's disease, or a healthy co-twin of an affected twin (not recorded which). Both conserved end residues are part of each CDR3.

j_call: TRBJ1-2
cdr3_length: 12
v_call: TRBV5-1
cdr3_aa: CASRDRENGYTF

j_call: TRBJ2-7
cdr3_length: 12
v_call: TRBV5-1
cdr3_aa: CASSDHGDEQYF

j_call: TRBJ2-1
cdr3_length: 13
v_call: TRBV10-1
cdr3_aa: CASSLGTSNEQFF

j_call: TRBJ2-7
cdr3_length: 14
v_call: TRBV18
cdr3_aa: CASSPSAQGPEQYF

j_call: TRBJ1-5
cdr3_length: 14
v_call: TRBV5-1
cdr3_aa: CASSILPSNQPQHF

j_call: TRBJ1-2
cdr3_length: 17
v_call: TRBV4-1
cdr3_aa: CASSQDGGTGDNYGYTF

j_call: TRBJ2-7
cdr3_length: 13
v_call: TRBV11-2
cdr3_aa: CASSLEGRYEQYF

j_call: TRBJ2-4
cdr3_length: 15
v_call: TRBV15
cdr3_aa: CATSVGQGDKNIQYF

j_call: TRBJ1-1
cdr3_length: 15
v_call: TRBV2
cdr3_aa: CASSEVRVLNTEAFF

j_call: TRBJ2-1
cdr3_length: 17
v_call: TRBV18
cdr3_aa: CASSLGAGRSSYNEQFF

j_call: TRBJ2-5
cdr3_length: 16
v_call: TRBV10-3
cdr3_aa: CAISEPRQELQETQYF

j_call: TRBJ1-2
cdr3_length: 13
v_call: TRBV2
cdr3_aa: CASSKGSDYGYTF

j_call: TRBJ1-2
cdr3_length: 11
v_call: TRBV6-2/TRBV6-3
cdr3_aa: CASSSTGGYTF

j_call: TRBJ2-7
cdr3_length: 15
v_call: TRBV30
cdr3_aa: CAWSLNGAPPYEQYF

j_call: TRBJ1-1
cdr3_length: 15
v_call: TRBV5-1
cdr3_aa: CASSTPTGGDTEAFF

j_call: TRBJ2-1
cdr3_length: 15
v_call: TRBV7-3
cdr3_aa: CASSPGVAVYNEQFF

j_call: TRBJ2-3
cdr3_length: 14
v_call: TRBV25-1
cdr3_aa: CASSLSAGRDTQYF

j_call: TRBJ1-5
cdr3_length: 14
v_call: TRBV15
cdr3_aa: CATSTPLGEKPQHF

j_call: TRBJ2-5
cdr3_length: 13
v_call: TRBV3-1
cdr3_aa: CASSLDGGATQYF

j_call: TRBJ1-3
cdr3_length: 17
v_call: TRBV18
cdr3_aa: CASSPLTGPRSGNTIYF

j_call: TRBJ1-5
cdr3_length: 15
v_call: TRBV4-1
cdr3_aa: CASSQEGGPNQPQHF

j_call: TRBJ1-2
cdr3_length: 14
v_call: TRBV7-2
cdr3_aa: CASSFARGNYGYSF

j_call: TRBJ1-2
cdr3_length: 11
v_call: TRBV14
cdr3_aa: CASSQDWRYTF

j_call: TRBJ2-3
cdr3_length: 13
v_call: TRBV13
cdr3_aa: CASSDSARVKQYF

j_call: TRBJ2-1
cdr3_length: 16
v_call: TRBV18
cdr3_aa: CASSPPQRGVHNEQFF

j_call: TRBJ2-2
cdr3_length: 16
v_call: TRBV28
cdr3_aa: CATLAGGNVATGELFF

j_call: TRBJ2-7
cdr3_length: 14
v_call: TRBV4-1
cdr3_aa: CASSQAGNSYEQYF

j_call: TRBJ1-2
cdr3_length: 15
v_call: TRBV4-3
cdr3_aa: CASSQDGGSGGGYTF

j_call: TRBJ1-2
cdr3_length: 14
v_call: TRBV5-6
cdr3_aa: CASSLIRGDYGYTF

j_call: TRBJ2-1
cdr3_length: 14
v_call: TRBV20-1
cdr3_aa: CSARDAVTYNEQFF

j_call: TRBJ1-1
cdr3_length: 14
v_call: TRBV11-2
cdr3_aa: CASSLGGLNTEAFF

j_call: TRBJ2-5
cdr3_length: 15
v_call: TRBV6-1
cdr3_aa: CASSFLARDIGTQYF

j_call: TRBJ1-1
cdr3_length: 14
v_call: TRBV5-1
cdr3_aa: CASSLGQTGTEAFF

j_call: TRBJ2-3
cdr3_length: 17
v_call: TRBV11-2
cdr3_aa: CASSLELAGGLTDTQYF

j_call: TRBJ2-3
cdr3_length: 15
v_call: TRBV27
cdr3_aa: CASSWTSGRKDTQYF

j_call: TRBJ2-1
cdr3_length: 13
v_call: TRBV27
cdr3_aa: CASSFGPNNEQFF

j_call: TRBJ2-1
cdr3_length: 17
v_call: TRBV25-1
cdr3_aa: CASSGEGGLAAYNEQFF

j_call: TRBJ2-1
cdr3_length: 16
v_call: TRBV20-1
cdr3_aa: CSARVRGPGLYNEQFF